The T cell receptor (beta chain) described here comes from a study of T cell responses to AZD1222 COVID-19 vaccine. Profiled with immunoSEQ multiplex PCR; TCRdb holds only in-frame clones, not every one. Of around 180,000 clones listed, 87% are singletons. Broader study findings: The breadth and depth of Spike-specific TCRs increased once two AZD1222 doses had been given.

Comments on this clone: The antigen remains undetermined.

The trim removed 1 base at V and 5 bases at J, leaving 2 bases unmatched. CDR1 SNHLY and CDR2 FYNNEI come from the germline V gene. This CDR3 is built from 15 residues. The sequencing used peripheral blood, collected on day 0 of AZD1222 vaccination. The chain uses TRBV2 and TRBJ1-1; TRBD1 agrees at 12 bases. The origin of this receptor is an adult in good health. CDR3 bases: TGTGCCAGCAGTGAAGGGGACAGGGGGCGGACTGAAGCTTTCTTT. It codes for CASSEGDRGRTEAFF.